Here is one T cell receptor (beta chain) with its context. Antigen: not known. Healthy donors had no documented immune events, such as infections, while sampled. The data stem from a study of identifying expanded T cells in peripheral blood. Profiled with immunoSEQ multiplex PCR; TCRdb holds only in-frame clones, not every one. The table lists tens of thousands of clones, over 75% of them singletons, with roughly 5% in the top ten. Study-wide findings and caveats: Roughly 2-week clone count variance significantly increased as total template count grew. About 1.2 clones differed between technical replicates, versus about 15 and 19 over time.

The germline CDR1 and CDR2 sequences are SEHNR and FQNEAQ (reference sequence). V lost 8 bases to trimming and J lost 5 bases, with 12 bases between them. CDR3 length: 13 amino acids. The material sequenced was blood. The gene calls are TRBV7-9 and TRBJ1-4; D is unresolved. This sequence was found in a person aged 18 to 75 in good health. CDR3 sequence: CASPGSGNEKLFF. Here the CDR3 DNA reads TGTGCCAGCCCGGGAAGCGGGAATGAAAAACTGTTTTTT.